Listed below are T cell receptor beta chains from one sample, sequenced in a study of blood T cell repertoires in COVID-19. Sequencing used immunoSEQ multiplex PCR; TCRdb keeps in-frame clones, though not all of them. The sample has tens of thousands of clones, about four fifths seen once; the top ten hold 15% to 20%. The sequencing sample was made of peripheral blood. All receptors derive from a woman aged 55 to 70 with acute or convalescent COVID-19. Each CDR3 is given with its conserved first and last residue. The order of the fields is V gene, clone size, D gene, J gene, CDR3 protein, CDR3 DNA. The D gene is left open where the match is weak. The size of a clone is reported for some rows only, either as once, few or many, or as a class for expanded clones.

v_call: TRBV5-1; clone_size: .; d_call: TRBD1; j_call: TRBJ1-1; cdr3_aa: CASAGQANTEAFF; cdr3_nt: TGCGCCAGTGCGGGACAGGCGAACACTGAAGCTTTCTTT
v_call: TRBV24-1; clone_size: .; d_call: .; j_call: TRBJ2-7; cdr3_aa: CATSAGGQTYEQYF; cdr3_nt: TGTGCCACCAGTGCCGGGGGACAGACCTACGAGCAGTACTTC
v_call: TRBV7-8; clone_size: .; d_call: .; j_call: TRBJ2-5; cdr3_aa: CASSLAGGAQETQYF; cdr3_nt: TGTGCCAGCAGCTTAGCAGGGGGTGCACAAGAGACCCAGTACTTC
v_call: TRBV15; clone_size: .; d_call: TRBD2; j_call: TRBJ2-1; cdr3_aa: CAIRAGGPGNEQFF; cdr3_nt: TGTGCCATCAGAGCGGGGGGGCCGGGCAATGAGCAGTTCTTC
v_call: TRBV6-2/TRBV6-3; clone_size: once; d_call: .; j_call: TRBJ2-3; cdr3_aa: CASSSPPDRGTDTQYF; cdr3_nt: TGTGCCAGCAGTTCCCCCCCGGACAGAGGCACAGATACGCAGTATTTT
v_call: TRBV18; clone_size: .; d_call: .; j_call: TRBJ1-4; cdr3_aa: CASSGTENEKLFF; cdr3_nt: TGTGCCAGCTCAGGGACTGAGAATGAAAAACTGTTTTTT
v_call: TRBV7-2; clone_size: .; d_call: TRBD2; j_call: TRBJ2-5; cdr3_aa: CASSLWGSGAQETQYF; cdr3_nt: TGTGCCAGCAGCTTATGGGGGAGCGGGGCCCAAGAGACCCAGTACTTC
v_call: TRBV2; clone_size: once; d_call: .; j_call: TRBJ1-3; cdr3_aa: CASRGLMVSGNTIYF; cdr3_nt: TGTGCCAGCAGGGGACTTATGGTCTCTGGAAACACCATATATTTT
v_call: TRBV7-9; clone_size: .; d_call: TRBD2; j_call: TRBJ2-5; cdr3_aa: CASSFGGTSGRETQYF; cdr3_nt: TGTGCCAGCAGCTTTGGTGGGACTAGCGGGCGGGAGACCCAGTACTTC
v_call: TRBV29-1; clone_size: .; d_call: .; j_call: TRBJ1-2; cdr3_aa: CSAEGGRDGIYGYTF; cdr3_nt: TGCAGCGCTGAAGGGGGGAGGGACGGAATCTATGGCTACACCTTC
v_call: TRBV20-1; clone_size: .; d_call: TRBD1; j_call: TRBJ2-3; cdr3_aa: CSGRGQDTQYF; cdr3_nt: TGCAGTGGTAGGGGGCAAGATACGCAGTATTTT
v_call: TRBV4-2; clone_size: .; d_call: .; j_call: TRBJ2-3; cdr3_aa: CASSQATVTDTQYF; cdr3_nt: TGTGCCAGCAGCCAAGCTACCGTGACAGATACGCAGTATTTT
v_call: TRBV7-3; clone_size: .; d_call: .; j_call: TRBJ2-2; cdr3_aa: CASSSQVATGELFF; cdr3_nt: TGTGCCAGCAGCTCTCAGGTTGCCACCGGGGAGCTGTTTTTT
v_call: TRBV30; clone_size: .; d_call: TRBD1; j_call: TRBJ1-6; cdr3_aa: CAWATGTGRNSPLHF; cdr3_nt: TGTGCCTGGGCAACCGGGACAGGGCGCAATTCACCCCTCCACTTT
v_call: TRBV4-1; clone_size: few; d_call: .; j_call: TRBJ2-5; cdr3_aa: CASSQDGGNQETQYF; cdr3_nt: TGCGCCAGCAGCCAAGATGGCGGGAACCAAGAGACCCAGTACTTC
v_call: TRBV20-1; clone_size: .; d_call: TRBD1; j_call: TRBJ2-4; cdr3_aa: CSASNRGRNIQYF; cdr3_nt: TGCAGTGCTAGTAACAGGGGGCGGAACATTCAGTACTTC
v_call: TRBV2; clone_size: .; d_call: TRBD2; j_call: TRBJ2-1; cdr3_aa: CASSHRLGGELFYNEQFF; cdr3_nt: TGTGCCAGCAGTCACCGCCTTGGGGGGGAATTGTTCTACAATGAGCAGTTCTTC
v_call: TRBV6-5; clone_size: .; d_call: .; j_call: TRBJ1-2; cdr3_aa: CASSYSQTNYGYTF; cdr3_nt: TGTGCCAGCAGTTACTCCCAGACAAACTATGGCTACACCTTC
v_call: TRBV28; clone_size: .; d_call: .; j_call: TRBJ1-5; cdr3_aa: CASSLFLGSNQPQHF; cdr3_nt: TGTGCCAGCAGTTTGTTTCTCGGGAGCAATCAGCCCCAGCATTTT
v_call: TRBV4-3; clone_size: .; d_call: .; j_call: TRBJ2-7; cdr3_aa: CASSPHAASSYEQYF; cdr3_nt: TGCGCCAGCAGCCCCCATGCGGCTAGCTCCTACGAGCAGTACTTC
v_call: TRBV6-5; clone_size: .; d_call: .; j_call: TRBJ1-6; cdr3_aa: CASSWGRSPLHF; cdr3_nt: TGTGCCAGCAGTTGGGGGCGTTCACCCCTCCACTTT
v_call: TRBV19; clone_size: .; d_call: .; j_call: TRBJ2-3; cdr3_aa: CASSMRRSELTDTQYF; cdr3_nt: TGTGCCAGTAGTATGAGGAGGAGTGAACTCACAGATACGCAGTATTTT
v_call: TRBV7-2; clone_size: .; d_call: .; j_call: TRBJ2-4; cdr3_aa: CASSLRTPAKNIQYF; cdr3_nt: TGTGCCAGCAGCTTAAGAACTCCAGCCAAAAACATTCAGTACTTC
v_call: TRBV12-1; clone_size: .; d_call: .; j_call: TRBJ1-2; cdr3_aa: CASSFASSTTGYGYTF; cdr3_nt: TGTGCCAGCAGCTTTGCTAGTTCGACGACAGGGTATGGCTACACCTTC
v_call: TRBV27; clone_size: .; d_call: TRBD2; j_call: TRBJ2-3; cdr3_aa: CASSFFVAAGGSPDTQYF; cdr3_nt: TGTGCCAGCAGTTTTTTTGTCGCGGCGGGGGGCAGCCCAGATACGCAGTATTTT
v_call: TRBV2; clone_size: .; d_call: .; j_call: TRBJ1-5; cdr3_aa: CASSQDSLRPQHF; cdr3_nt: TGTGCCAGCAGCCAGGACAGCCTAAGGCCCCAGCATTTT
v_call: TRBV10-3; clone_size: .; d_call: .; j_call: TRBJ2-3; cdr3_aa: CAISRGTDTQYF; cdr3_nt: TGTGCCATCAGTAGAGGTACAGATACGCAGTATTTT
v_call: TRBV5-1; clone_size: once; d_call: TRBD1; j_call: TRBJ1-1; cdr3_aa: CASSPRQGAKTEAFF; cdr3_nt: TGCGCCAGCAGCCCGCGACAGGGGGCGAAGACTGAAGCTTTCTTT
v_call: TRBV3-1/TRBV3-2; clone_size: .; d_call: .; j_call: TRBJ1-1; cdr3_aa: CASSQSSEAFF; cdr3_nt: TGTGCCAGCAGCCAATCGAGTGAAGCTTTCTTT
v_call: TRBV11-2; clone_size: .; d_call: TRBD1; j_call: TRBJ1-6; cdr3_aa: CASSESGGAISPLHF; cdr3_nt: TGTGCCAGCAGCGAATCAGGGGGCGCGATCTCACCCCTCCACTTT
v_call: TRBV18; clone_size: .; d_call: TRBD1; j_call: TRBJ2-2; cdr3_aa: CASSQDRENTGELFF; cdr3_nt: TGTGCCAGCTCTCAGGACAGGGAGAACACCGGGGAGCTGTTTTTT
v_call: TRBV6-5; clone_size: .; d_call: .; j_call: TRBJ2-7; cdr3_aa: CASSYSGHNAYEQYF; cdr3_nt: TGTGCCAGCAGTTACTCGGGACATAATGCCTACGAGCAGTACTTC
v_call: TRBV15; clone_size: .; d_call: .; j_call: TRBJ1-1; cdr3_aa: CATSRDVAGYTEAFF; cdr3_nt: TGTGCCACCAGCAGAGATGTTGCAGGCTACACTGAAGCTTTCTTT
v_call: TRBV30; clone_size: .; d_call: TRBD1; j_call: TRBJ1-1; cdr3_aa: CACSRRDRLNTEAFF; cdr3_nt: TGTGCCTGTAGTAGGAGGGACAGGCTGAACACTGAAGCTTTCTTT
v_call: TRBV28; clone_size: .; d_call: TRBD1; j_call: TRBJ2-7; cdr3_aa: CASSLSGQGRSEQYF; cdr3_nt: TGTGCCAGCAGTTTATCTGGACAGGGAAGATCCGAGCAGTACTTC
v_call: TRBV28; clone_size: .; d_call: .; j_call: TRBJ1-2; cdr3_aa: CASSSPQGRLNYGYTF; cdr3_nt: TGTGCCAGCAGTTCCCCACAGGGACGGTTAAACTATGGCTACACCTTC
v_call: TRBV19; clone_size: .; d_call: .; j_call: TRBJ1-5; cdr3_aa: CASIDTTYSNQPQHF; cdr3_nt: TGTGCCAGTATAGACACAACTTATAGCAATCAGCCCCAGCATTTT
v_call: TRBV24-1; clone_size: few; d_call: .; j_call: TRBJ1-1; cdr3_aa: CATSDTTSSEAFF; cdr3_nt: TGTGCCACCAGTGACACCACATCCTCCGAAGCTTTCTTT
v_call: TRBV18; clone_size: .; d_call: .; j_call: TRBJ1-1; cdr3_aa: CASSPPLQGNTEAFF; cdr3_nt: TGTGCCAGCTCACCACCATTACAGGGGAACACTGAAGCTTTCTTT
v_call: TRBV6-2/TRBV6-3; clone_size: once; d_call: TRBD1; j_call: TRBJ2-7; cdr3_aa: CASSYSSGTGGAYEQYF; cdr3_nt: TGTGCCAGCAGTTACTCGTCCGGGACAGGGGGCGCCTACGAGCAGTACTTC
v_call: TRBV5-1; clone_size: .; d_call: .; j_call: TRBJ2-5; cdr3_aa: CASSPRASETQYF; cdr3_nt: TGCGCCAGCAGTCCACGAGCGTCGGAGACCCAGTACTTC
v_call: TRBV27; clone_size: .; d_call: TRBD1; j_call: TRBJ1-4; cdr3_aa: CASSLSPWDRGHNEKLFF; cdr3_nt: TGTGCCAGCAGTTTATCGCCCTGGGACAGGGGGCATAATGAAAAACTGTTTTTT
v_call: TRBV7-2; clone_size: few; d_call: TRBD2; j_call: TRBJ2-1; cdr3_aa: CASSLMGGGAYEQFF; cdr3_nt: TGTGCCAGCAGCTTAATGGGCGGGGGGGCCTATGAGCAGTTCTTC
v_call: TRBV29-1; clone_size: .; d_call: TRBD1; j_call: TRBJ1-2; cdr3_aa: CSVEERRGAGYGYTF; cdr3_nt: TGCAGCGTTGAAGAGCGCAGGGGGGCTGGCTATGGCTACACCTTC
v_call: TRBV7-8; clone_size: .; d_call: .; j_call: TRBJ1-1; cdr3_aa: CASSLGQMRNTEAFF; cdr3_nt: TGTGCCAGCAGCTTAGGACAGATGAGGAACACTGAAGCTTTCTTT
v_call: TRBV12-3/TRBV12-4; clone_size: once; d_call: .; j_call: TRBJ2-5; cdr3_aa: CASSLGATQYF; cdr3_nt: TGTGCCAGCAGTCTAGGGGCGACCCAGTACTTC
v_call: TRBV7-9; clone_size: .; d_call: TRBD2; j_call: TRBJ2-3; cdr3_aa: CASSFLPLIAGWQYF; cdr3_nt: TGTGCCAGCAGCTTCCTCCCCTTAATAGCGGGTTGGCAGTATTTT
v_call: TRBV5-5; clone_size: .; d_call: .; j_call: TRBJ1-4; cdr3_aa: CASSPTTLDEKLFF; cdr3_nt: TGTGCCAGCAGCCCAACTACTTTAGATGAAAAACTGTTTTTT
v_call: TRBV6-4; clone_size: .; d_call: TRBD1; j_call: TRBJ1-1; cdr3_aa: CASSEQGGTEAFF; cdr3_nt: TGTGCCAGCAGTGAACAGGGGGGGACTGAAGCTTTCTTT
v_call: TRBV7-2; clone_size: .; d_call: TRBD2; j_call: TRBJ2-3; cdr3_aa: CASSLASGRGSTDTQYF; cdr3_nt: TGTGCCAGCAGCTTAGCGAGTGGGCGGGGGAGCACAGATACGCAGTATTTT
v_call: TRBV7-2; clone_size: .; d_call: .; j_call: TRBJ1-1; cdr3_aa: CASSLGARGQLSNTEAFF; cdr3_nt: TGTGCCAGCAGCTTAGGGGCCCGGGGACAACTATCGAACACTGAAGCTTTCTTT